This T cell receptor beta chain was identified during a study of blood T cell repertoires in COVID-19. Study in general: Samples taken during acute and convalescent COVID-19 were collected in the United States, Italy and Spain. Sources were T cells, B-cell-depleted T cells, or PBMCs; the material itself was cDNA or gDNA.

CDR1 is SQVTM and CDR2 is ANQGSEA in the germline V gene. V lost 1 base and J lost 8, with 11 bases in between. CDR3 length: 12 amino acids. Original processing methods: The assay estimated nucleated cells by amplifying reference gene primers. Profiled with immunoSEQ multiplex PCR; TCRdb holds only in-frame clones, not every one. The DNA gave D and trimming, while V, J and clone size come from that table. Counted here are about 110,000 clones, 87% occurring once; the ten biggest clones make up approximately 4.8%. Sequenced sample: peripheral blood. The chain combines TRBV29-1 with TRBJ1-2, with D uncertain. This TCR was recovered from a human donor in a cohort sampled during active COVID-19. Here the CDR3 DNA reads TGCAGCGTTGAAGCAGATTCCACCGGCTACACCTTC. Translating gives CSVEADSTGYTF.